A selection of T cell receptor beta chains follows, all from one sample in a study of regulatory T cells in long-lasting Graves disease. TCRdb ran MiXCR on the multiplex PCR reads and lists one entry per CDR3 protein. Of about 220,000 distinct CDR3 sequences in the sample, around 20% were seen once. The sample also formed part of further work on T cells in Graves' hyperthyroidism and ophthalmopathy.

Source: peripheral blood mononuclear cells (PBMCs), taken at new diagnosis, from a patient treated with antithyroid drugs. These receptor sequences come from a woman aged 25 to 39 with Graves disease. Both conserved end residues are part of each CDR3. A D gene is named only where the DNA matches it firmly. Clone size appears in some rows only: once, few, many, or a class for an expanded clone.

V gene	D gene	clone size	J gene	CDR3 protein	CDR3 DNA
TRBV27	NA	many	TRBJ2-1	CASSFFVGKGQFF	TGTGCCAGCAGTTTTTTCGTGGGTAAAGGGCAGTTCTTC
TRBV6-2/TRBV6-3	NA	few	TRBJ1-5	CASSYAFNQPQHF	TGTGCCAGCAGTTACGCCTTCAATCAGCCCCAGCATTTT
TRBV6-1	TRBD1	many	TRBJ1-2	CASSRQQGSGYTF	TGTGCCAGCAGTCGCCAACAGGGGTCTGGCTACACCTTC
TRBV7-2	NA	many	TRBJ2-1	CASSSFQGGYNEQFF	TGTGCCAGCAGCTCCTTCCAGGGGGGCTACAATGAGCAGTTCTTC
TRBV5-1	TRBD1	many	TRBJ1-2	CASSEGQLHYGYTF	TGCGCCAGCAGCGAGGGACAGCTCCACTATGGCTACACCTTC
TRBV29-1	TRBD1	many	TRBJ1-5	CSAQEGANQPQHF	TGCAGCGCCCAAGAGGGGGCCAATCAGCCCCAGCATTTT
TRBV15	NA	many	TRBJ1-1	CATSRADAVRDTEAFF	TGTGCCACCAGCAGAGCGGACGCCGTTCGGGACACTGAAGCTTTCTTT
TRBV9	NA	few	TRBJ2-1	CASSGQGGSYNEQFF	TGTGCCAGCAGCGGCCAGGGGGGCTCCTACAATGAGCAGTTCTTC
TRBV12-3/TRBV12-4	TRBD1	few	TRBJ1-5	CASSPTDRGLNQPQHF	TGTGCCAGCAGTCCGACGGACAGGGGGCTTAATCAGCCCCAGCATTTT
TRBV2	TRBD1	few	TRBJ1-1	CASKGQGSGTEAFF	TGTGCCAGCAAGGGACAGGGCTCGGGCACTGAAGCTTTCTTT
TRBV12-3/TRBV12-4	NA	many	TRBJ1-2	CASSFGQLLYGYTF	TGTGCCAGCAGTTTCGGGCAGTTACTCTATGGCTACACCTTC
TRBV6-2/TRBV6-3	TRBD1	many	TRBJ2-7	CASSPPGQGAREQYF	TGTGCCAGCAGTCCCCCGGGACAGGGGGCTAGGGAGCAGTACTTC
TRBV9	NA	many	TRBJ1-3	CASSEEQGYSGNTIYF	TGTGCCAGCAGCGAGGAACAGGGCTACTCTGGAAACACCATATATTTT
TRBV20-1	TRBD2	NA	TRBJ2-4	CSAILTSGIIKNIQYF	TGCAGTGCTATACTGACTAGCGGGATAATCAAAAACATTCAGTACTTC
TRBV11-2	TRBD2	NA	TRBJ2-2	CASRYSGSMTGELFF	TGTGCCAGCAGGTATAGCGGGAGCATGACCGGGGAGCTGTTTTTT
TRBV5-1	NA	NA	TRBJ2-3	CASSLDGKDTQYF	TGCGCCAGCAGCTTGGACGGGAAAGATACGCAGTATTTT
TRBV20-1	NA	few	TRBJ2-4	CSARANLLNIQYF	TGCAGTGCTAGAGCGAACTTGCTAAACATTCAGTACTTC
TRBV19	NA	many	TRBJ1-2	CASSIGTGPTYGYTF	TGTGCCAGTAGTATCGGTACAGGGCCGACCTATGGCTACACCTTC
TRBV28	NA	many	TRBJ2-5	CASRRARETQYF	TGTGCCAGTCGCCGGGCGCGGGAGACCCAGTACTTC
TRBV7-2	NA	NA	TRBJ1-1	CASSLVPVEMNTEAFF	TGTGCCAGCAGCTTAGTCCCGGTGGAAATGAACACTGAAGCTTTCTTT
TRBV28	TRBD2	many	TRBJ2-4	CASSLSQSGVSKNIQYF	TGTGCCAGCAGTTTATCCCAAAGCGGGGTGAGCAAAAACATTCAGTACTTC
TRBV7-6	TRBD1	few	TRBJ1-5	CASSLGPGQQGGQPQHF	TGTGCCAGCAGCTTAGGGCCGGGACAACAGGGGGGTCAGCCCCAGCATTTT
TRBV18	TRBD1	many	TRBJ1-5	CASSRTGDNQPQHF	TGTGCCAGCTCCCGGACAGGCGACAATCAGCCCCAGCATTTT
TRBV27	TRBD1	many	TRBJ1-1	CASSSRDRVWNTEAFF	TGTGCCAGCAGTTCCCGGGACAGGGTATGGAACACTGAAGCTTTCTTT
TRBV28	NA	NA	TRBJ2-1	CASSLFSWGEQFF	TGTGCCAGCAGTTTATTTTCCTGGGGTGAGCAGTTCTTC
TRBV28	TRBD1	many	TRBJ2-7	CASSSRTGTYEQYF	TGTGCCAGCAGCTCGCGGACAGGTACCTACGAGCAGTACTTC
TRBV7-6	TRBD2	NA	TRBJ2-1	CASSPGWGGGSSYNEQFF	TGTGCCAGCAGCCCCGGATGGGGGGGGGGAAGCTCCTACAATGAGCAGTTCTTC
TRBV15	NA	many	TRBJ2-7	CATSSERRFSSYEQYF	TGTGCCACCAGCAGTGAACGGAGATTTAGCTCCTACGAGCAGTACTTC
TRBV7-9	NA	NA	TRBJ1-1	CASRRQTNTEAFF	TGTGCCAGCCGAAGACAGACGAACACTGAAGCTTTCTTT
TRBV5-5	TRBD1	NA	TRBJ1-3	CASSSRTGRLSSGNTIYF	TGTGCCAGCAGCTCAAGGACAGGACGACTTAGCTCTGGAAACACCATATATTTT
TRBV20-1	NA	NA	TRBJ1-1	CSARDHQDGLKNTEAFF	TGCAGTGCTAGAGATCACCAGGACGGACTAAAGAACACTGAAGCTTTCTTT
TRBV4-1	TRBD2	many	TRBJ2-1	CASSQVGTSGRSEFF	TGCGCCAGCAGCCAAGTAGGGACTAGCGGGCGTTCGGAGTTCTTC
TRBV2	NA	many	TRBJ1-4	CASSEGGQGSEKLFF	TGTGCCAGCAGTGAAGGCGGGCAGGGTTCGGAAAAACTGTTTTTT
TRBV5-1	NA	NA	TRBJ1-2	CASSLGTTNYGYTF	TGCGCCAGCAGCTTGGGCACCACTAACTATGGCTACACCTTC
TRBV3-1	NA	few	TRBJ2-5	CASSQAGGLKETQYF	TGTGCCAGCAGCCAAGCGGGCGGGTTGAAAGAGACCCAGTACTTC
TRBV7-9	TRBD1	NA	TRBJ1-1	CASSPHLSRDRVGTEAFF	TGTGCCAGCAGCCCCCACTTATCCCGGGACAGGGTGGGAACTGAAGCTTTCTTT
TRBV6-4	TRBD2	few	TRBJ2-3	CASSDSSSGDTDTQYF	TGTGCCAGCAGTGACTCGAGTAGCGGGGACACAGATACGCAGTATTTT
TRBV5-1	NA	many	TRBJ2-7	CASSLEDTYEQYF	TGCGCCAGCAGCTTGGAAGATACCTACGAGCAGTACTTC
TRBV6-1	NA	NA	TRBJ2-2	CASSEVGYGELFF	TGTGCCAGCAGTGAAGTAGGTTACGGGGAGCTGTTTTTT
TRBV27	TRBD1	NA	TRBJ1-5	CASSYIGTGYQPQHF	TGTGCCAGCAGTTACATCGGGACAGGGTATCAGCCCCAGCATTTT
TRBV27	TRBD2	many	TRBJ2-5	CASRGGTYQETQYF	TGTGCCAGCAGGGGAGGGACCTACCAAGAGACCCAGTACTTC